The subject of this entry is one TCR beta chain. There is no known antigen for this receptor. The record has no base qualities; no much larger clone is one base away. CDR1 LNHDA and CDR2 SQIVND were looked up in the germline V gene (reference sequence). The CDR3 spans 16 residues, from the cysteine through the phenylalanine. Only CDR3 DNA remains: 48 bases, in frame from the first base. Cut back by 4 bases and 4 bases, the V and J ends lie 17 bases apart. The TCR beta CDR3 regions were amplified from the RNA transcripts. The TCR CDR3 was subjected to a first round of RT-PCR using the HTBI primer set and the Qiagen OneStep RT-PCR kit. Libraries were constructed in a second round of multiplex PCR, after which size selection and purification were carried out. The libraries were sequenced on an Illumina HiSeq2000 using paired-end 100 bp reads. Regarding the original processing steps: Raw data were processed with SOAPnuke, discarding reads with adapters, uncalled bases, mean Phred below 15, or no exact constant-primer or identifier match. COPE v1.2.5 was used to merge high-quality paired reads, and clonotypes were defined as unique nucleotide sequences. Clonotypes were aligned to IMGT TRBV, TRBD and TRBJ reference segments using MiTCR v1.1. Only V-J combinations with frequency above 0.0001, covering about 99% of repertoires, were analysed. A TCS score was defined as the ratio between F50 (clonal expansion) and ExV (chaos), using BLOSUM62-based TCRdist between CDR3 peptides within each V-J. Welch's t-statistics and random forest reduced 450 to 600 V-J features to 13, which were used in a naive Bayes classifier (R e1071). Thyroid-blood repertoire similarity was quantified with the Morisita-Horn index. TCRdb reanalyzed the raw reads on its own, using fastp at Q25 for trimming and MiXCR for clone calling, and kept in-frame beta chains. Entries that share a CDR3 protein sequence are merged under the most common genes and DNA. TCRdb, not the original authors, processed these V and J calls. For this sample the table gives hundreds of thousands of distinct CDR3 sequences, of which about 38% were detected only once. The ten largest clones represent 7.5% to 9.5% of the sample.

This entry belongs to a study of T cells in Graves' hyperthyroidism and ophthalmopathy (dated by TCRdb to between 2019 and 2020). In terms of the full investigation: Peripheral blood samples were taken at initial diagnosis, before any treatment was given. The paper reports TCR Vbeta CDR3 sequencing of some 140 peripheral blood samples: 40 to 45 ophthalmopathy, approximately 74 hyperthyroidism and 17 progressor patients. The 95 to 100 discovery patients were randomly divided into training and test sets at a 7:3 ratio. In addition, the study compared T-cell repertoires in thyroid tissue and in blood from roughly six Graves' hyperthyroidism patients. Prospective prediction of ophthalmopathy was tested in an independent validation cohort of 18 to 20 hyperthyroidism patients and 15 to 17 patients who later progressed to ophthalmopathy. TCR V-J signatures able to tell the groups apart were searched for in a discovery cohort of 90 to 100 patients, of whom more than 40 had Graves' ophthalmopathy and 57 had stable Graves' hyperthyroidism. After blood sampling, hyperthyroidism patients were treated with methimazole at a starting dose of 30 mg daily, and ophthalmopathy patients were treated with high-dose intravenous methylprednisolone. Results and caveats for the whole study, not just this receptor: A 13 V-J signature model separated ophthalmopathy from stable hyperthyroidism, with around 88% sensitivity and about 81% specificity in cross-validation and 80%/75% in testing. Most expanded thyroid clonotypes (frequency above 0.001) were also detected in blood, suggesting blood repertoires may reflect thyroid immune responses. In validation, progression to ophthalmopathy was predicted by the model with roughly 71% sensitivity and just over 72% specificity, a median of 6.5 months before onset. No statistical method was used to fix the sample size in advance, and group allocation was not hidden from the investigators.

Stable Graves' hyperthyroidism was defined as the absence of progression to ophthalmopathy over 18 months of follow-up. The hyperthyroidism patients were between 18 and 65 years old and newly diagnosed, with a disease duration of less than 2 months. The study excluded patients with uncontrolled infections, other autoimmune diseases, pregnancy or lactation. Diagnoses relied on clinical symptoms, serum thyroxine and TRAb, thyroid ultrasound and orbital computed tomography. PBMCs were separated from over 9 ml of fresh peripheral blood using Ficoll-Paque density gradient centrifugation. Total RNA was extracted using Trizol reagent, and RNA quality was assessed on an Agilent 2100 Bioanalyzer.

The V and J genes are TRBV19 and TRBJ1-3; no confident D gene assignment can be made. The TCR was taken from a man aged 18 to 30 with Graves' hyperthyroidism. The sequenced sample was blood. The sequenced DNA is TGTGCCAGTAGTAACCGCCCGAGGGCGGGAGGAAACACCATATATTTT. Its coded protein is CASSNRPRAGGNTIYF.